Below, 5 T cell receptor beta chains from the same sample are listed, as sequenced in a study of control samples from healthy donors and cancer patients. TCRdb keeps only in-frame clones here, not all; method: immunoSEQ multiplex PCR. The table has approximately 220,000 clones, roughly 94% seen once. The sequenced sample consisted of blood. The receptors come from a man in his fifties or sixties in good health.

The genes are TRBV6-6 and TRBJ1-1; 7 bases map to TRBD1. Germline lookup yields CDR1 MNHNY and CDR2 SVGAGI (reference sequence). Unmatched junction bases numbered 6, after V lost 4 bases and J lost 1 base. CDR3 length equals 15 residues. For the CDR3, the DNA is TGTGCCAGCAGTTCCACAGGGGCGGGGAACACTGAAGCTTTCTTT. Residues: CASSSTGAGNTEAFF.

The chain combines TRBV2 with TRBJ1-4; 10 bases are shared with TRBD1. V lost 6 bases to trimming and J lost 5 bases; unmatched junction nucleotides: 3. Looked up from germline, CDR1 is SNHLY and CDR2 is FYNNEI. CDR3 length equals 14 residues. In DNA form, the CDR3 reads TGTGCCAGCAGAAGGGACAGGGGAAATGAAAAACTGTTTTTT. Translation gives CASRRDRGNEKLFF.

The chain couples TRBV30 to TRBJ1-2; 10 bases fit TRBD1. Germline V CDR1 and CDR2: GTSNPN, SVGIG (reference sequence). The CDR3 is made up of 16 amino acids. Trimming at V came to 5 bases and at J to 0 bases, leaving 9 bases not matched to a gene. As DNA, the CDR3 is TGTGCCTGGCGGGGGGACAGGGGATTAGCTAACTATGGCTACACCTTC. This codes for CAWRGDRGLANYGYTF.

The V call is TRBV5-1, the J call TRBJ1-6, with TRBD1 identical over 8 bases. The CDR3 spans 15 residues. Germline assignment: CDR1 SGHRS and CDR2 YFSETQ. The ends lost 4 bases at V and 11 bases at J; junction bases unmatched: 11. As DNA, the CDR3 is TGCGCCAGCAGCCCCGGGACAGGCGGGTTCCCACCCCTCCACTTT. Translated, it gives CASSPGTGGFPPLHF.

The CDR3 nucleotides read TGCAGCGTTGAAGGAGGGCAGCGGGGGGGCCTGGAGGATACGCAGTATTTT. This translates into CSVEGGQRGGLEDTQYF. The V gene is TRBV29-1, the J gene TRBJ2-3; 10 positions agree with TRBD2. This CDR3 is built from 17 residues. V dropped 1 base and J dropped 6; count of bases not matched to a gene: 13. Germline V gene sequence: CDR1 SQVTM, CDR2 ANQGSEA.